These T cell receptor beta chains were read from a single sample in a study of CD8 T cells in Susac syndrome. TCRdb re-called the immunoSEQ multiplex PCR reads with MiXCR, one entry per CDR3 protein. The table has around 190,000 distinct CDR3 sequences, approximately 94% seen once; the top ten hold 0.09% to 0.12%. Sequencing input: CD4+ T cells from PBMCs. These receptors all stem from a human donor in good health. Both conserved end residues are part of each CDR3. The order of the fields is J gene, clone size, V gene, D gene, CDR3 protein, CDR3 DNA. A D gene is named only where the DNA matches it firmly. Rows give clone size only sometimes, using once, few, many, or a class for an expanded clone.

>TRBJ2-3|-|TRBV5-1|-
CASSLALVKDTQYF
TGCGCCAGCAGCTTGGCACTAGTGAAGGATACGCAGTATTTT
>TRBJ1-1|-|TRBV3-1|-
CASSQGRDAFF
TGTGCCAGCAGCCAAGGCAGGGACGCTTTCTTT
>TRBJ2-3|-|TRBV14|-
CASSQDQTGWDTQYF
TGTGCCAGCAGCCAAGATCAAACAGGGTGGGATACGCAGTATTTT
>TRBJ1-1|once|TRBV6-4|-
CASSVAQDTEAFF
TGTGCCAGCAGTGTCGCCCAGGACACTGAAGCTTTCTTT
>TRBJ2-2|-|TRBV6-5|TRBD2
CASRGGEYTGELFF
TGTGCCAGCAGGGGGGGGGAATACACCGGGGAGCTGTTTTTT
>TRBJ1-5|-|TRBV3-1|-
CASSLQGGSQHF
TGTGCCAGCAGTTTACAGGGAGGGTCCCAGCATTTT
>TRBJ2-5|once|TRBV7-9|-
CASRRTIQETQYF
TGTGCCAGCAGACGGACAATTCAAGAGACCCAGTACTTC
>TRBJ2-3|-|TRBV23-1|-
CASSQSGGGFTDTQYF
TGCGCCAGCAGTCAATCAGGGGGGGGTTTCACAGATACGCAGTATTTT
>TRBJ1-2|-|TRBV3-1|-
CASSQGIAGYTF
TGTGCCAGCAGCCAAGGGATAGCCGGCTACACCTTC
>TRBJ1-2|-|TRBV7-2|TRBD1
CASGLPYRDRTF
TGTGCCAGCGGCCTCCCATACCGGGACAGGACCTTC
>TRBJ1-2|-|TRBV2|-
CASTNGGIGGGYTF
TGTGCCAGCACGAACGGTGGGATCGGGGGTGGCTACACCTTC
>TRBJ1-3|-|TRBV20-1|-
CIILGENTIYF
TGCATTATACTCGGGGAAAACACCATATATTTT
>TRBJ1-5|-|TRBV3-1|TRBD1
CASSFGRDRLYF
TGTGCCAGCAGCTTTGGCCGGGACAGGTTGTATTTT